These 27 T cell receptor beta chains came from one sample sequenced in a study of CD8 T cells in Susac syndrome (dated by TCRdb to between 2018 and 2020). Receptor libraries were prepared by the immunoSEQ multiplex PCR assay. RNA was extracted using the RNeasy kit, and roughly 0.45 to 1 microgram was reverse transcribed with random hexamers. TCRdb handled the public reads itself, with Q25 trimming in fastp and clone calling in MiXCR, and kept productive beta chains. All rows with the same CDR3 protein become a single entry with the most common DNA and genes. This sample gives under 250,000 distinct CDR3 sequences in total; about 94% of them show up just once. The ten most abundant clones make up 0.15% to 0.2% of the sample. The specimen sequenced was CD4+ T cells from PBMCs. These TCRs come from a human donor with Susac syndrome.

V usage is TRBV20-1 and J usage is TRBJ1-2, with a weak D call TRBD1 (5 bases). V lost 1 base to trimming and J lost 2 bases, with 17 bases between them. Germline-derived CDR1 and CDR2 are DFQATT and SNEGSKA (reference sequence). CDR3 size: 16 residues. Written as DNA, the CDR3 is TGCAGTGCTAGAGTTCGAATCAGGGATCTAAACTATGGCTACACCTTC. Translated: CSARVRIRDLNYGYTF.

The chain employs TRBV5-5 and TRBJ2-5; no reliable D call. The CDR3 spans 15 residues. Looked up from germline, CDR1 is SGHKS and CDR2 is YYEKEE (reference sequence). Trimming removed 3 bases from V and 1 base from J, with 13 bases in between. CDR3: CASSSRRLIQETQYF. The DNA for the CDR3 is TGTGCCAGCAGCTCGCGGCGCCTGATCCAAGAGACCCAGTACTTC.

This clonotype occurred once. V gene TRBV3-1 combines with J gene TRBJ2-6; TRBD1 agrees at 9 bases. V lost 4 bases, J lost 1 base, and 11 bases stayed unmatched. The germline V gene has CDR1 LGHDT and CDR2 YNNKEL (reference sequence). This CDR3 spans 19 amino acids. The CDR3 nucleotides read TGTGCCAGCAGCCTCCTAGACCGGGACAGGGTTTCTGGGGCCAACGTCCTGACTTTC. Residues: CASSLLDRDRVSGANVLTF.

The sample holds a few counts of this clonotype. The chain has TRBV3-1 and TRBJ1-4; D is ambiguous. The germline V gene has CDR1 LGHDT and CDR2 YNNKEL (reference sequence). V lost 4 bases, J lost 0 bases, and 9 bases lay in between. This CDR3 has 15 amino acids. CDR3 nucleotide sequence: TGTGCCAGCAGCCCCGACTTAGCAACTAATGAAAAACTGTTTTTT. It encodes CASSPDLATNEKLFF.

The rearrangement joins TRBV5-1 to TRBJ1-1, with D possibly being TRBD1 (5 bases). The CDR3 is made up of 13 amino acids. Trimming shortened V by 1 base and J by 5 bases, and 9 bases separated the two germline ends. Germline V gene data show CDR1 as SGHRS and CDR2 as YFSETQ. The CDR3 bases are TGCGCCAGCAGCTTGTCGGGGGGGACTGAAGCTTTCTTT. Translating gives CASSLSGGTEAFF.

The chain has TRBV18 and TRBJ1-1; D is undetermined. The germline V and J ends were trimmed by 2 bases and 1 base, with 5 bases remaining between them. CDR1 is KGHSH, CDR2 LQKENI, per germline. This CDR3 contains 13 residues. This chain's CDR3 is CASSPESNTEAFF. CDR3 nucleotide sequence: TGTGCCAGCTCACCAGAGTCGAACACTGAAGCTTTCTTT.

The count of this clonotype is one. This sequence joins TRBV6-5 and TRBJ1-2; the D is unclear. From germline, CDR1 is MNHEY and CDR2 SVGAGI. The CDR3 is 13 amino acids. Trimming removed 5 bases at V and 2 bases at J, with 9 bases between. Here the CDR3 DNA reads TGTGCCAGCAGTGAACGGATGAACTATGGCTACACCTTC. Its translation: CASSERMNYGYTF.

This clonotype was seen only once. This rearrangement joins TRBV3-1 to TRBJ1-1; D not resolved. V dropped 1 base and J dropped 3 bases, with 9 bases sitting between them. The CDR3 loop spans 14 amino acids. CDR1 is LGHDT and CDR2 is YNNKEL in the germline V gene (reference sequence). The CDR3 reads CASSQVYADTEAFF. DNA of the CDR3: TGTGCCAGCAGCCAAGTCTACGCAGACACTGAAGCTTTCTTT.

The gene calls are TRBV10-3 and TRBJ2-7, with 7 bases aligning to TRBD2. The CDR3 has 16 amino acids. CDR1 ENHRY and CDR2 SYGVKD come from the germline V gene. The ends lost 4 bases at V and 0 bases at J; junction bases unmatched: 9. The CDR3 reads CAISGAGRGISYEQYF. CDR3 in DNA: TGTGCCATCAGTGGGGCGGGGCGGGGGATCTCCTACGAGCAGTACTTC.

The CDR3 sequence: CASSRTEGTEAFF. DNA for the CDR3: TGTGCCAGCAGCCGAACCGAGGGGACTGAAGCTTTCTTT. This chain links TRBV12-3 or TRBV12-4 with TRBJ1-1; D possibly corresponds to TRBD1 (5 bases). V lost 6 bases to trimming and J lost 5 bases, with 13 bases between them. The CDR3 loop spans 13 amino acids.

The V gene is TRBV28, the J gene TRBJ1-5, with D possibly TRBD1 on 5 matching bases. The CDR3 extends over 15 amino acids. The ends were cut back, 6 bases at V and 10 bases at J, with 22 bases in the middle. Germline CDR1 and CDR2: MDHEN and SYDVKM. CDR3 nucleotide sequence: TGTGCCAGCAGGATACGACGGGACCCCTCGGCACCCCAGCATTTT. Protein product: CASRIRRDPSAPQHF.

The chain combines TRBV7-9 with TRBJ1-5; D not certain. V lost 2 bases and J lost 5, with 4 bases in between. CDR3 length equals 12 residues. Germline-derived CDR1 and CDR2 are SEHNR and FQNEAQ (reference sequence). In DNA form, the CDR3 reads TGTGCCAGCAGCTTAAAGGATCAGCCCCAGCATTTT. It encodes CASSLKDQPQHF.

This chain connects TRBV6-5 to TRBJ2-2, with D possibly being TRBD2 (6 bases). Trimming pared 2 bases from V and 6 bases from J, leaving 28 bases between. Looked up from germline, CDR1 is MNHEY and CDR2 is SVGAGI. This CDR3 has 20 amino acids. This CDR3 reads CASSYRSTRGVGRFPGELFF. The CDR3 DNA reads TGTGCCAGCAGTTACCGGTCTACCCGGGGAGTCGGGAGATTCCCCGGGGAGCTGTTTTTT.

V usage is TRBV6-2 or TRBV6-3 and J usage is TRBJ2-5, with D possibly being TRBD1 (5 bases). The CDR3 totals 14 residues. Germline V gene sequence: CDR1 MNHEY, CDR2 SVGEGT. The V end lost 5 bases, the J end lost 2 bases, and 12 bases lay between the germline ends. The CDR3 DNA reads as TGTGCCAGCAGTCGAGACAGTTTTCAAGAGACCCAGTACTTC. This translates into CASSRDSFQETQYF.

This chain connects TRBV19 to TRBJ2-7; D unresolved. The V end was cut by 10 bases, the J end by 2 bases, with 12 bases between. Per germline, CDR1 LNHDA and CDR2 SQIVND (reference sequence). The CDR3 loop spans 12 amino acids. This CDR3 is CATRTAPYEQYF. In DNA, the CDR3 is TGTGCCACCAGGACGGCCCCCTACGAGCAGTACTTC. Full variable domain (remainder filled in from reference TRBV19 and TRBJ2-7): DGGITQSPKYLFRKEGQNVTLSCEQNLNHDAMYWYRQDPGQGLRLIYYSQIVNDFQKGDIAEGYSVSREKKESFPLTVTSAQKNPTAFYLCATRTAPYEQYFGPGTRLTVT.

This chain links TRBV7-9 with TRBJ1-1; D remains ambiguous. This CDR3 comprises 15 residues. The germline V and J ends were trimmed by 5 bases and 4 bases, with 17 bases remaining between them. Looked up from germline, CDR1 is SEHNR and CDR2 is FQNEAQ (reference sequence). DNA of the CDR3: TGTGCCAGCAGCAGCCCCCACGAGAGTGTCACTGAAGCTTTCTTT. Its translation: CASSSPHESVTEAFF.

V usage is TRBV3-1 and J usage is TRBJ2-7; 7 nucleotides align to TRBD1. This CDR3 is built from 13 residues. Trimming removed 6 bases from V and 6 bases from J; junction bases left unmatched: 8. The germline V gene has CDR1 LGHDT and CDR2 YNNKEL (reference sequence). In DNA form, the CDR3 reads TGTGCCAGCAGGCCCAGAGCAGGGGGCGAGCAGTACTTC. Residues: CASRPRAGGEQYF.

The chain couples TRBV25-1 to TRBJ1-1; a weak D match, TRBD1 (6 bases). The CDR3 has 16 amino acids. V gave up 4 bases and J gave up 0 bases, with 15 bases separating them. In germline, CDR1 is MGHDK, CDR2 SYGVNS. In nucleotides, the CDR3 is TGTGCCAGCAGTGGAGCGAGGGGGGCCATGAACACTGAAGCTTTCTTT. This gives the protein CASSGARGAMNTEAFF.

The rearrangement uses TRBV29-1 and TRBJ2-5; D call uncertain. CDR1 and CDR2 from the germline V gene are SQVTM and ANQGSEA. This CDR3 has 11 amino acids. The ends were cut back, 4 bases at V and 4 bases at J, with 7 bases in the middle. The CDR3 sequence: CSVAGVETQYF. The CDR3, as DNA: TGCAGCGTTGCAGGAGTAGAGACCCAGTACTTC.

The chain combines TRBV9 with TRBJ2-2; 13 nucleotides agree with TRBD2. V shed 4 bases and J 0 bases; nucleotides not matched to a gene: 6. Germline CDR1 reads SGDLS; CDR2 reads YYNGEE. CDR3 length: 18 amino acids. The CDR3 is CASSSRTSGSANTGELFF. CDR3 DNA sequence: TGTGCCAGCAGCTCTCGGACTAGCGGGAGCGCGAACACCGGGGAGCTGTTTTTT.

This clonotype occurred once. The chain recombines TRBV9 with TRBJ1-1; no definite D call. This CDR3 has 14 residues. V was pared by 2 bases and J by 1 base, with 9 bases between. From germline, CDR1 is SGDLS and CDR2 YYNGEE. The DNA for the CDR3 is TGTGCCAGCAGCGTTTCCAGTTCGAACACTGAAGCTTTCTTT. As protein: CASSVSSSNTEAFF.

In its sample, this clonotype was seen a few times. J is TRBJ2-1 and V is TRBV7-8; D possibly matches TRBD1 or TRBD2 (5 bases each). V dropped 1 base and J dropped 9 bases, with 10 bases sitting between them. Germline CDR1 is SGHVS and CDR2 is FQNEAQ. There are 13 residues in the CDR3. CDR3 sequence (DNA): TGTGCCAGCAGCTTAGATGGGGCGGGTGAGCAGTTCTTC. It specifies CASSLDGAGEQFF.

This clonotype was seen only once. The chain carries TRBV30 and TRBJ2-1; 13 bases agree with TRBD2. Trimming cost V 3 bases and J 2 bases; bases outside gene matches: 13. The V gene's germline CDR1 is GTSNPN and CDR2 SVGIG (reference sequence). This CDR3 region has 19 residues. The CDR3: CAWSDGLAGDLQAYNEQFF. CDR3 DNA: TGTGCCTGGAGCGATGGACTAGCGGGGGACCTCCAGGCCTACAATGAGCAGTTCTTC.

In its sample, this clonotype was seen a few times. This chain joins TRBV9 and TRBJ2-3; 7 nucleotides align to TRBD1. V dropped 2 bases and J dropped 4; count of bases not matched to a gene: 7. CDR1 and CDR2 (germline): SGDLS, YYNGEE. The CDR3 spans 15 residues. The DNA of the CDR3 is TGTGCCAGCAGCGTCCTAGACCAGGGGGCAGATACGCAGTATTTT. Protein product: CASSVLDQGADTQYF.

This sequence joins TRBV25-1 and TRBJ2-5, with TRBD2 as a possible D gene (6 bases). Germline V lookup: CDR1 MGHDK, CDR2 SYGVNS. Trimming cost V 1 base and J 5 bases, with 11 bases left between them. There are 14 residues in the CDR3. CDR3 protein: CASSESRGKETQYF. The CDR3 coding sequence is TGTGCCAGCAGTGAATCCCGGGGGAAGGAGACCCAGTACTTC.

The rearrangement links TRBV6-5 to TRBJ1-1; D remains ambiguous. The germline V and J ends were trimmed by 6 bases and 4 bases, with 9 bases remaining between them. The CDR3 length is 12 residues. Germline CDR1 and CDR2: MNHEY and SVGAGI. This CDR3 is CASRRPTTEAFF. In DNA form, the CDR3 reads TGTGCCAGCAGACGCCCAACCACTGAAGCTTTCTTT.

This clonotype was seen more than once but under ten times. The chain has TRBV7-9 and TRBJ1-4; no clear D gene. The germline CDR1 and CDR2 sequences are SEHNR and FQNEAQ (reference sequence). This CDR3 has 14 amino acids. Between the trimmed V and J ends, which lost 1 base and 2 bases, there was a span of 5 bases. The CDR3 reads CASSLDATNEKLFF. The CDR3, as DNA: TGTGCCAGCAGCTTAGATGCGACTAATGAAAAACTGTTTTTT.